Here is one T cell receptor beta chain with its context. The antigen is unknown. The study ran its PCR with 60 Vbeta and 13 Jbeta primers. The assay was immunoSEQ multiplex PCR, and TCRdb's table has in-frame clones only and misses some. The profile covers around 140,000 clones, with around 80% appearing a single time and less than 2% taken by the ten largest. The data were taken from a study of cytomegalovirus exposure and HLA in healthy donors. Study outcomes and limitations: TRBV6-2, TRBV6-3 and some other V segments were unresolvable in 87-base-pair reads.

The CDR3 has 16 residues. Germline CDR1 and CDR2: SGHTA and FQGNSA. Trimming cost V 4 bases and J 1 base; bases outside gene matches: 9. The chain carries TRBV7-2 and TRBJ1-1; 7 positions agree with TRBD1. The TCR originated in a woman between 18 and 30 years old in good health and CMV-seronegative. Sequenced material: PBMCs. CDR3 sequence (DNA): TGTGCCAGCAGCTCCCCCCAAGGGGGCGCGAACACTGAAGCTTTCTTT. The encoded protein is CASSSPQGGANTEAFF.